The rows below give T cell receptor beta chains drawn from one sample of a study of cytomegalovirus exposure and HLA in healthy donors. Assay used: immunoSEQ multiplex PCR; TCRdb lists only in-frame clones, some missing. The sample lists around 65,000 clones, less than 70% seen once, with 2.5% to 3.5% in the top ten. The source material was PBMCs. The receptors come from a man aged 25-45 years in good health and CMV-seronegative. Each CDR3 is given with its conserved first and last residue. Not every row has a clone size; where given, it reads once, few, many or a size class.

j_call clone_size v_call cdr3_aa
NA NA TRBV14 CASSHQLAGDEQYF
TRBJ2-2 NA TRBV11-2 CASSWSGGAVGELFF
TRBJ2-5 NA TRBV7-2 CASSLQTSGGAFVSETQYF
NA NA TRBV2 CASSDPPGGISYEQYF
TRBJ1-1 NA TRBV4-1 CASSLARASGRTEAFF
TRBJ2-2 NA TRBV4-1 CASSQVTDTNTGELFF
TRBJ2-1 NA TRBV6-5 CASSSTSANEQFF
TRBJ2-5 NA TRBV14 CASSFGTGKSTQYF
TRBJ2-7 once TRBV5-1 CASSPDRIDRGLEQYF
TRBJ2-5 NA TRBV5-1 CASSLLGGGVQETQYF
TRBJ2-1 NA TRBV7-3 CASSYGTYNEQFF
TRBJ1-2 few TRBV29-1 CSVGVGDFTF
TRBJ1-2 NA TRBV29-1 CSVGTGLPNYGYTF
TRBJ1-5 NA TRBV9 CASSTGTVNQPQHF
TRBJ1-2 NA TRBV14 CASSQEDRAGGYTF
TRBJ2-1 NA TRBV15 CATSRLAGNEQFF
TRBJ1-5 NA TRBV27 CASSLFEEGQPQHF
TRBJ2-3 NA TRBV4-1 CASSFRDRERDTQYF
TRBJ1-6 few TRBV15 CATSQTRTGGSPLHF
TRBJ2-5 NA TRBV9 CASSESVLVQETQYF
TRBJ2-1 NA TRBV11-1 CASSLLAAYNEQFF
TRBJ2-7 NA TRBV5-1 CASRERGYEQYF
TRBJ1-2 NA TRBV6-1 CASSENRGSYGYTF
TRBJ2-5 NA TRBV4-1 CASSQRGVQETQYF
TRBJ2-7 NA TRBV7-2 CASRLKTGGYVEQYF
TRBJ1-1 NA TRBV27 CASSLFGGDTEAFF
TRBJ1-1 few TRBV7-9 CASSLGGGGTEAFF
TRBJ2-3 few TRBV7-9 CASSFGLAGPSGTDTQYF
TRBJ1-5 NA TRBV6-5 CASSGANRQPQHF
TRBJ1-4 once TRBV2 CASNQGLANEKLFF
TRBJ2-7 NA TRBV25-1 CASSQSGTGLNEQYF
TRBJ1-2 NA TRBV5-1 CASSLPGDSLRYTF
TRBJ1-1 NA TRBV2 CASSVHPGQGETHTEAFF
TRBJ1-5 once TRBV27 CASSTATGSPQHF
TRBJ1-2 NA TRBV2 CASKTGVYGYTF
TRBJ2-7 NA TRBV10-3 CAISESGQGAYEQYF
TRBJ2-7 NA TRBV18 CASSPRTGSYEQYF
TRBJ2-2 NA TRBV29-1 CSVRTSGGAGELFF
TRBJ2-1 NA TRBV4-1 CASSPHSSGGSSYNEQFF
TRBJ1-1 NA TRBV19 CASTHRYTEAFF
TRBJ2-1 NA TRBV11-3 CASSSTRKGEQFF
TRBJ2-7 NA TRBV7-8 CASSSSGGTIYEQYF
TRBJ2-7 NA TRBV5-1 CASSTLPGGSYEQYF
TRBJ2-5 NA TRBV30 CAWSEGGPRRTQYF
TRBJ2-5 NA TRBV4-2 CASSQDDSPETQYF
TRBJ1-2 NA TRBV15 CATSRQGRGYTF
TRBJ1-1 NA TRBV7-8 CASSAAGSNTEAFF
TRBJ2-1 NA TRBV13 CASSPVAGTPSYNEQFF
TRBJ2-7 NA TRBV6-5 CASSYSKGVGNEQYF
TRBJ1-1 NA TRBV5-1 CASSPTTGGTEAFF
TRBJ1-4 NA TRBV2 CASTPEGATNEKLFF
TRBJ2-4 few TRBV6-4 CASSDQDREVKNIQYF